The 8 T cell receptor beta chains presented below share a single source sample, sequenced in a study of T-cell reconstitution after alpha-beta-depleted transplantation in children. TCRbeta library preparation incorporated unique molecular identifiers. TCRdb processed the PCR reads anew with MiXCR; each CDR3 protein has one entry. The table records some 600,000 distinct CDR3 sequences, 10% to 15% of them present only once. This specimen consisted of PBMCs, mostly from graft donor cells, obtained 360 days after TCRalphabeta/CD19-depleted stem cell transplant. Receptors originate from a male patient between 5 and 17 years old who had a stem cell transplant for acute myeloid leukemia, so the T cells may come from the graft donor.

The rearrangement uses TRBV4-3 and TRBJ2-1; TRBD2 agrees at 10 bases. With 2 bases clipped from V and 3 bases from J, the junction kept 10 bases outside the gene matches. Germline CDR1 reads LGHNA; CDR2 reads YSLEER. CDR3 length: 18 residues. The CDR3 DNA sequence: TGCGCCAGCAGCCAATTCCCCGGACTAGCGGCTATCTACAATGAGCAGTTCTTC. Translating gives CASSQFPGLAAIYNEQFF.

The gene calls are TRBV7-2 and TRBJ2-1, with D hard to call. The V end was cut by 7 bases, the J end by 4 bases, with 17 bases between. The length of the CDR3 is 15 residues. Looked up from germline, CDR1 is SGHTA and CDR2 is FQGNSA. The CDR3 reads CASTNSGGYYNEQFF. Here the CDR3 DNA reads TGTGCCAGCACCAATAGTGGTGGGTATTACAATGAGCAGTTCTTC. Complete variable domain (other parts from reference TRBV7-2 and TRBJ2-1): GAGVSQSPSNKVTEKGKDVELRCDPISGHTALYWYRQSLGQGLEFLIYFQGNSAPDKSGLPSDRFSAERTGGSVSTLTIQRTQQEDSAVYLCASTNSGGYYNEQFFGPGTRLTVL.

This clonotype turned up a few times. The V and J genes are TRBV7-2 and TRBJ1-4; no reliable D call. Germline CDR1 reads SGHTA; CDR2 reads FQGNSA. The CDR3 has 15 amino acids. V lost 2 bases and J 6 bases, leaving 13 bases between the germline ends. As DNA, the CDR3 is TGTGCCAGCAGCTTAAACGGCTGGGGAGATGAAAAACTGTTTTTT. Its protein is CASSLNGWGDEKLFF.

This clonotype occurred many times. The CDR3 sequence: CASSFGTGPISGANVLTF. The CDR3 coding sequence is TGTGCCAGCAGTTTTGGGACAGGACCAATCTCTGGGGCCAACGTCCTGACTTTC. The rearrangement joins TRBV28 to TRBJ2-6, with TRBD1 identical over 8 bases. With V trimmed by 3 bases and J by 0 bases, 7 bases remained unmatched. The CDR3 runs 18 residues. Germline V CDR1 and CDR2: MDHEN, SYDVKM.

This clonotype was counted many times. As DNA, the CDR3 is TGTGCCAGCAGTTCCGGGAGCACAGATACGCAGTATTTT. This codes for CASSSGSTDTQYF. The J gene is TRBJ2-3, the V gene TRBV12-3 or TRBV12-4; the D is unclear. CDR3 length equals 13 residues. V was clipped by 4 bases and J by 0 bases, with 5 bases between them.

The DNA for the CDR3 is TGTGCCAGCAGCTTAAGGCTGAGCTCTGGAAACACCATATATTTT. Encoded protein: CASSLRLSSGNTIYF. The V gene is TRBV13, the J gene TRBJ1-3, with D unclear. V lost 2 bases and J 0 bases, leaving 8 bases between the germline ends. This CDR3 is built from 15 residues. Germline CDR1 is PRHDT and CDR2 is FYEKMQ (reference sequence).

This clonotype was seen only a few times. The chain uses TRBV12-3 or TRBV12-4 and TRBJ1-2, with D possibly TRBD1 on 6 matching bases. This CDR3 is built from 13 residues. V gave up 2 bases and J gave up 3 bases, with 7 bases separating them. CDR3 DNA sequence: TGTGCCAGCAGTTTAACAGGGCACTATGGCTACACCTTC. Translation gives CASSLTGHYGYTF.

Here the CDR3 reads CASRIQSSYNEQFF. The CDR3, as DNA: TGTGCCAGCAGGATTCAAAGCTCCTACAATGAGCAGTTCTTC. This rearrangement joins TRBV7-9 to TRBJ2-1; the D is unclear. CDR1 and CDR2 from the germline V gene are SEHNR and FQNEAQ (reference sequence). The CDR3 has 14 amino acids. V dropped 6 bases and J dropped 0 bases, with 9 bases sitting between them.